The 21 T cell receptor beta chains in this list originate from one sample, sequenced in a study of blood T cells in healthy people across ages (dated by TCRdb to 2014 to 2015). Library preparation employed 5' RACE. The data were produced on an Illumina HiSeq 2500. A second roughly 6 to 11 cycle PCR used a sample-barcoded 5' primer and a J-beta primer mix. TCRdb reworked the public reads: Q25 trimming with fastp, MiXCR clone assembly, productive beta chains retained. CDR3 protein sequences are deduplicated, and each keeps its most common genes and DNA. Here the sample has approximately 800,000 distinct CDR3 sequences; approximately 24% occur a single time. Over 2.5% of the sample goes to the ten largest clones. The same sample was also studied in work on T cells of mothers and their children.

Material for sequencing was blood. The origin of the receptors is a boy younger than 18 in good health.

The rearrangement uses TRBV3-1 and TRBJ2-7, with D possibly being TRBD1 (5 bases). V gave up 5 bases and J gave up 2 bases, with 13 bases separating them. Germline lookup yields CDR1 LGHDT and CDR2 YNNKEL (reference sequence). The length of the CDR3 is 14 residues. CDR3 sequence (DNA): TGTGCCAGCAGCTTCGGACACCGACCCTACGAGCAGTACTTC. Amino acids: CASSFGHRPYEQYF.

This clonotype was seen once. This chain's CDR3 is CATSDLGGRGEQFF. The DNA of the CDR3 is TGTGCCACCAGTGATTTGGGCGGCCGAGGTGAGCAGTTCTTC. The chain couples TRBV24-1 to TRBJ2-1; the D is unclear. This CDR3 contains 14 residues. Trimming removed 0 bases from V and 9 bases from J, with 11 bases in between. Germline lookup yields CDR1 KGHDR and CDR2 SFDVKD.

The chain couples TRBV18 to TRBJ2-1, with no clear D. This CDR3 has 13 residues. Trimming cost V 3 bases and J 3 bases, with 6 bases left between them. Per the germline V gene, CDR1 is KGHSH and CDR2 is LQKENI. CDR3 nucleotides: TGTGCCAGCTCACCTCAGGACTACAATGAGCAGTTCTTC. This codes for CASSPQDYNEQFF.

In nucleotides, the CDR3 is TGTGCCAGCCGATGGCGGGAGGACACTGAAGCTTTCTTT. It encodes CASRWREDTEAFF. The chain links TRBV27 to TRBJ1-1, with D unresolved. V shed 8 bases and J shed 3 bases, with 13 bases lying between them. There are 13 residues in the CDR3. Germline CDR1 is MNHEY and CDR2 is SMNVEV (reference sequence).

Only a few counts were recorded for this clonotype. The chain joins TRBV7-6 to TRBJ2-4; 8 bases map to TRBD1. With 2 bases clipped from V and 0 bases from J, the junction kept 3 bases outside the gene matches. Per germline, CDR1 SGHVS and CDR2 FNYEAQ. The CDR3 sequence is 16 residues long. DNA for the CDR3: TGTGCCAGCAGCTTATTGACAGGGGAAGCCAAAAACATTCAGTACTTC. This translates into CASSLLTGEAKNIQYF.

V usage is TRBV6-1 and J usage is TRBJ2-1, with 7 bases that match TRBD1. Gene TRBJ2-7 matches the end of the DNA better, so the J call may be wrong. The CDR3 is 14 amino acids. Per germline, CDR1 MNHNS and CDR2 SASEGT. For the CDR3, the DNA is TGTGCCAGCAGTGTTCAGACAGGGTCCTACGAGCAGTACTTC. Amino acid sequence: CASSVQTGSYEQYF.

The chain uses TRBV12-3 or TRBV12-4 and TRBJ2-1; TRBD2 agrees at 8 bases. After removal of 1 base from V and 1 base from J, the junction contained 3 bases not matched to a gene. The CDR3 is 16 amino acids. Here the CDR3 DNA reads TGTGCCAGCAGTTTAGGGGCGGGGGGATCCTACAATGAGCAGTTCTTC. It yields the protein CASSLGAGGSYNEQFF.

This chain joins TRBV6-5 and TRBJ2-5; D not certain. The better agreement between TRBJ2-1 and the DNA end casts doubt on the J call. CDR3 size: 12 residues. Germline V CDR1 and CDR2: MNHEY, SVGAGI. CDR3 in amino acids: CASSSPTHEQFF. The CDR3 coding sequence is TGTGCCAGCAGTTCCCCGACACATGAGCAGTTCTTC.

This clonotype occurred many times. This chain uses TRBV5-5 with TRBJ1-2; possible D gene TRBD1, 6 bases. The CDR3 spans 14 residues. From germline, CDR1 is SGHKS and CDR2 YYEKEE (reference sequence). The ends were cut back, 0 bases at V and 2 bases at J, with 8 bases in the middle. The CDR3 DNA reads TGTGCCAGCAGCTTGGCAGGGGCAAACTATGGCTACACCTTC. Its translation is CASSLAGANYGYTF.

The table lists this clonotype with a few counts. This sequence joins TRBV29-1 and TRBJ2-7; 10 positions match TRBD1. Germline lookup yields CDR1 SQVTM and CDR2 ANQGSEA. Germline trimming cut 4 bases from V and 7 bases from J; bases unmatched to any gene: 4. CDR3 length: 12 residues. The CDR3 DNA sequence: TGCAGCGTTGGACAGGGGGCGCGTGAGCAGTACTTC. It is translated as CSVGQGAREQYF.

This clonotype was recorded a few times. The chain links TRBV11-1 to TRBJ2-4, with D perhaps matching TRBD1 (5 bases). CDR1 and CDR2 (germline): SGHAT, FQDESV (reference sequence). V lost 2 bases to trimming and J lost 6 bases, with 17 bases between them. There are 16 residues in the CDR3. CDR3 DNA: TGTGCCAGCAGCTTACCCCCAGGAAGGGGCGGAAACATTCAGTACTTC. Amino acid sequence: CASSLPPGRGGNIQYF. Using reference TRBV11-1 and TRBJ2-4 for the parts outside the CDR3, the full variable domain is EAEVAQSPRYKITEKSQAVAFWCDPISGHATLYWYRQILGQGPELLVQFQDESVVDDSQLPKDRFSAERLKGVDSTLKIQPAELGDSAMYLCASSLPPGRGGNIQYFGAGTRLSVL.

This sequence joins TRBV6-2 or TRBV6-3 and TRBJ2-3; D call uncertain. Trimming removed 5 bases at V and 5 bases at J, with 5 bases between. CDR1 is MNHEY, CDR2 SVGEGT, per germline. CDR3 length: 11 amino acids. The CDR3 sequence: CASSIGDTQYF. The CDR3 nucleotides are TGTGCCAGCAGTATTGGAGATACGCAGTATTTT.

This clonotype has more than one count but fewer than ten. V usage is TRBV2 and J usage is TRBJ2-2; D is uncertain. Looked up from germline, CDR1 is SNHLY and CDR2 is FYNNEI. Trimming took 4 bases from V and 6 from J, leaving 6 bases between them. There are 12 residues in the CDR3. The CDR3 region is CASSVGPGELFF. As DNA, the CDR3 is TGTGCCAGCAGTGTGGGTCCCGGGGAGCTGTTTTTT.

V is TRBV19 and J is TRBJ2-1; D unclear. CDR3 length equals 17 residues. Germline values: CDR1 LNHDA, CDR2 SQIVND (reference sequence). V lost 3 bases, J lost 0 bases, and 15 bases lay in between. The DNA for the CDR3 is TGTGCCAGTAGTATTTCCCCCCAGCCCCGCTCCTACAATGAGCAGTTCTTC. Amino acid sequence: CASSISPQPRSYNEQFF. The full variable domain, completed using reference TRBV19 and TRBJ2-1, is DGGITQSPKYLFRKEGQNVTLSCEQNLNHDAMYWYRQDPGQGLRLIYYSQIVNDFQKGDIAEGYSVSREKKESFPLTVTSAQKNPTAFYLCASSISPQPRSYNEQFFGPGTRLTVL.

The chain couples TRBV28 to TRBJ1-2; a weak D match, TRBD1 (6 bases). The CDR3 extends over 15 amino acids. V shed 3 bases and J shed 4 bases, with 15 bases lying between them. Germline lookup yields CDR1 MDHEN and CDR2 SYDVKM. The CDR3 is CASSFLGGASYGYTF. DNA of the CDR3: TGTGCCAGCAGTTTTCTCGGGGGGGCGAGCTATGGCTACACCTTC.

This clonotype was observed a handful of times. The rearrangement joins TRBV3-1 to TRBJ2-5; 8 bases fit TRBD2. V was pared by 1 base and J by 2 bases, with 9 bases of the junction left unmatched. Germline loops: CDR1 LGHDT, CDR2 YNNKEL (reference sequence). The CDR3 has 17 residues. The CDR3 sequence: CASSQGAAGGSQETQYF. In DNA, the CDR3 is TGTGCCAGCAGCCAAGGGGCGGCGGGGGGCTCACAAGAGACCCAGTACTTC.

This clonotype was seen only once. A read error may account for a junction end that differs from germline. J is TRBJ1-6 and V is TRBV6-6, with TRBD1 as a possible D gene (6 bases). The CDR3 is 14 residues long. Germline assignment: CDR1 MNHNY and CDR2 SVGAGI (reference sequence). The CDR3 reads CACSYTGLDSPLHF. In DNA form, the CDR3 reads TGTGCCTGCAGTTATACAGGGCTTGATTCACCCCTCCACTTT.

This chain links TRBV15 with TRBJ2-5, with TRBD2 matching over 7 bases. The CDR3 loop spans 15 amino acids. Germline V gene lookup returns CDR1 LNHNV and CDR2 YYDKDF (reference sequence). The V and J ends lost 5 bases and 4 bases, in that order; junction bases with no gene match: 10. CDR3 in DNA: TGTGCCACCAGCGAGTCAGGGAGGGATGGAGAGACCCAGTACTTC. Translation gives CATSESGRDGETQYF.

The gene calls are TRBV5-1 and TRBJ2-5; D gene unclear. From germline, CDR1 is SGHRS and CDR2 YFSETQ. This CDR3 is 14 amino acids long. V lost 4 bases to trimming and J lost 7 bases, with 17 bases between them. The CDR3 sequence: CASSDKKKSWTQYF. In nucleotides, the CDR3 is TGCGCCAGCAGCGACAAAAAGAAGAGTTGGACCCAGTACTTC.

The rearrangement uses TRBV5-1 and TRBJ1-5; D ambiguous. CDR3 length: 15 residues. Between the trimmed V and J ends, which lost 4 bases and 0 bases, there was a span of 11 bases. CDR1 and CDR2 from the germline V gene are SGHRS and YFSETQ. CDR3 nucleotide sequence: TGCGCCAGCAGCGTTTTCCCGGGTAGCAATCAGCCCCAGCATTTT. It translates to CASSVFPGSNQPQHF.

The chain recombines TRBV5-5 with TRBJ1-1; 7 positions match TRBD1. J was trimmed by 5 bases and V by 4 bases; bases with no gene match: 8. Germline CDR1 and CDR2: SGHKS and YYEKEE (reference sequence). The CDR3 is made up of 14 amino acids. CDR3 in amino acids: CASSVTTGRTEAFF. In DNA form, the CDR3 reads TGTGCCAGCAGCGTAACGACAGGGAGGACTGAAGCTTTCTTT.